Listed below are T cell receptor beta chains from one sample, sequenced in a study of identical twins. Each CDR3 protein gets one entry after TCRdb re-called the 5' RACE reads with MiXCR. The sample holds 690,000 or so distinct CDR3 sequences, approximately 6.1% seen once. Sequencing was carried out using naive T cells sorted from blood. The receptors derive from a man between 18 and 35 years old in good health. Both conserved end residues are part of each CDR3. Fields, in order: clone size, J gene, V gene, D gene, CDR3 DNA, CDR3 protein. A D gene is named only where the DNA matches it firmly. Not all rows give a size; the values are once, few, many and, for expanded clones, a class.

size: many
J: TRBJ1-5
V: TRBV12-3/TRBV12-4
D: .
DNA: TGTGCCAGCAGGGTCGCGGGTGGTGGGAATCAGCCCCAGCATTTT
CDR3: CASRVAGGGNQPQHF

size: few
J: TRBJ2-5
V: TRBV3-1
D: .
DNA: TGTGCCAGCAGCCAAGATCAGGCTTGGAACTACCAAGAGACCCAGTACTTC
CDR3: CASSQDQAWNYQETQYF

size: .
J: TRBJ1-6
V: TRBV7-2
D: .
DNA: TGTGCCAGCAGCCCTAATAGGTGGCAGGGACGGTCACCCCTCCACTTT
CDR3: CASSPNRWQGRSPLHF

size: .
J: TRBJ2-2
V: TRBV7-3
D: .
DNA: TGTGCCAGCAGCTTCGGACTCCCCACCGGGGAGCTGTTTTTT
CDR3: CASSFGLPTGELFF

size: .
J: TRBJ2-7
V: TRBV20-1
D: .
DNA: TGCAGTGCGACTAGTACCTCCGGAGGCGAGCAGTACTTC
CDR3: CSATSTSGGEQYF

size: many
J: TRBJ2-5
V: TRBV20-1
D: TRBD1
DNA: TGCAGTGCTAGAGTCAGGGGGTATGAGACCCAGTACTTC
CDR3: CSARVRGYETQYF

size: many
J: TRBJ2-3
V: TRBV9
D: .
DNA: TGTGCCAGCAGCGTAGGGGGGAGGCGGGATGCAGATACGCAGTATTTT
CDR3: CASSVGGRRDADTQYF

size: .
J: TRBJ1-1
V: TRBV27
D: .
DNA: TGTGCCAGCAGTTTATCCCCAGAGAACACTGAAGCTTTCTTT
CDR3: CASSLSPENTEAFF

size: few
J: TRBJ2-6
V: TRBV19
D: TRBD1
DNA: TGTGCCAGTAGTATAATTAGGGACAGGGGGCTCTCTGGGGCCAACGTCCTGACTTTC
CDR3: CASSIIRDRGLSGANVLTF

size: many
J: TRBJ1-1
V: TRBV12-3/TRBV12-4
D: TRBD1
DNA: TGTGCCAGCAGACCGACAGGGGGGAACACTGAAGCTTTCTTT
CDR3: CASRPTGGNTEAFF

size: few
J: TRBJ2-5
V: TRBV28
D: .
DNA: TGTGCCAGCAGTTTAGTTCGAGGGACCCAGTACTTC
CDR3: CASSLVRGTQYF

size: many
J: TRBJ1-1
V: TRBV15
D: .
DNA: TGTGCCACCAGCAGAGATGCAGGGGTGGGGGCTGAAGCTTTCTTT
CDR3: CATSRDAGVGAEAFF

size: few
J: TRBJ1-2
V: TRBV12-3/TRBV12-4
D: TRBD1
DNA: TGTGCCAGCAGTTTTTCTCAGGGGGCGCTAGGCTACACCTTC
CDR3: CASSFSQGALGYTF

size: many
J: TRBJ1-2
V: TRBV20-1
D: TRBD1
DNA: TGCAGTGCCAATTCGGGACAGACTTATGGCTACACCTTC
CDR3: CSANSGQTYGYTF

size: few
J: TRBJ2-1
V: TRBV9
D: .
DNA: TGTGCCAGCAGCGTGTCCGGCCTTGGACATGAGCAGTTCTTC
CDR3: CASSVSGLGHEQFF

size: many
J: TRBJ1-5
V: TRBV10-3
D: .
DNA: TGTGCCATCAGTGCCAGGGTATTGGGTCAGCCCCAGCATTTT
CDR3: CAISARVLGQPQHF

size: many
J: TRBJ1-1
V: TRBV12-3/TRBV12-4
D: TRBD1
DNA: TGTGCCAGCAGTTCTACCCACATAGGGGACAGGGGGCTTGGAGCTTTCTTT
CDR3: CASSSTHIGDRGLGAFF

size: .
J: TRBJ2-7
V: TRBV20-1
D: TRBD2
DNA: TGCAGTGCTATTGCATCCGGGACTAGTCCGTACGAGCAGTACTTC
CDR3: CSAIASGTSPYEQYF

size: many
J: TRBJ1-5
V: TRBV20-1
D: .
DNA: TGCAGTGCTAGAAGTCGGACGGCCCCTAGCAATCAGCCCCAGCATTTT
CDR3: CSARSRTAPSNQPQHF

size: many
J: TRBJ2-2
V: TRBV3-1
D: .
DNA: TGTGCCAGCAGCCAAGGACGGTCGAACACCGGGGAGCTGTTTTTT
CDR3: CASSQGRSNTGELFF

size: few
J: TRBJ2-3
V: TRBV9
D: TRBD2
DNA: TGTGCCAGCAGCGCCCGAATAGCGGGAGGGAAAGATACGCAGTATTTT
CDR3: CASSARIAGGKDTQYF